One sample yielded the 24 T cell receptor beta chains listed below, sequenced in a study of blood T cell repertoires in COVID-19 (dated by TCRdb to 2018 to 2021). The protocol used for the library was the immunoSEQ multiplex PCR assay. Held by TCRdb, this immuneACCESS table contains in-frame sequences only and omits some clones. Under half of the omission traces to an unresolved V gene where checked; the cause of the rest is unknown. The sample profile shows roughly 260,000 clones; around nine tenths of them were found once. The top ten clonotypes cover approximately 1.9% of the sample. Material for sequencing was PBMCs or T cells enriched from blood (not recorded which). The receptors derive from a young woman who had recovered from COVID-19.

The chain recombines TRBV7-8 with TRBJ1-2; perhaps TRBD1 as D (5 bases). CDR1 and CDR2 from the germline V gene are SGHVS and FQNEAQ. Trimming left V 1 base short and J 5 bases short, with 8 bases between. The CDR3 totals 13 residues. The chain's CDR3 is CASSLGQKYGYTF. DNA of the CDR3: TGTGCCAGCAGCTTAGGACAGAAATATGGCTACACCTTC.

The V and J genes are TRBV3-1 (or the pseudogene TRBV3-2) and TRBJ2-7, with TRBD2 matching over 8 bases. Germline V gives CDR1 LGHDT, CDR2 YNNKEL (reference sequence). The V segment lost 4 bases and the J segment 7 bases; nucleotides outside the gene matches: 6. The CDR3 totals 13 residues. The CDR3 sequence: CASSLGLADEQYF. CDR3 nucleotide sequence: TGTGCCAGCAGCCTTGGACTAGCTGATGAGCAGTACTTC.

The gene calls are TRBV7-6 and TRBJ2-7, with 7 bases that match TRBD2. The CDR3 consists of 14 residues. The J segment lost 1 base and the V segment lost 5 bases, leaving 5 bases of the junction unmatched. Germline V gives CDR1 SGHVS, CDR2 FNYEAQ. This CDR3 is CASSPGGGSYEQYF. The CDR3 DNA is TGTGCCAGCAGCCCCGGCGGGGGATCCTACGAGCAGTACTTC. The whole variable domain, filled in from reference TRBV7-6 and TRBJ2-7, reads GAGVSQSPRYKVTKRGQDVALRCDPISGHVSLYWYRQALGQGPEFLTYFNYEAQQDKSGLPNDRFSAERPEGSISTLTIQRTEQRDSAMYRCASSPGGGSYEQYFGPGTRLTVT.

The DNA of the CDR3 is TGTGCCAGCAGTATTCCGACAGGGAATGGAAACACCATATATTTT. This translates into CASSIPTGNGNTIYF. This sequence joins TRBV28 and TRBJ1-3; 7 bases are a match to TRBD1. Germline lookup yields CDR1 MDHEN and CDR2 SYDVKM. CDR3 length: 15 amino acids. J gave up 3 bases and V 5 bases, and 7 bases lay outside the gene matches.

There are a few counts of this clone. V and J are TRBV6-5 and TRBJ2-3; 10 bases agree with TRBD2. The CDR3 totals 15 residues. J was trimmed by 4 bases and V by 10 bases; bases with no gene match: 11. CDR1 and CDR2 from the germline V gene are MNHEY and SVGAGI. Here the CDR3 reads CAISGQRGGPDTQYF. CDR3 nucleotides: TGTGCCATCTCCGGTCAGCGGGGGGGCCCAGATACGCAGTATTTT.

The chain uses TRBV7-3 and TRBJ2-2, with 9 bases fitting TRBD2. Germline values: CDR1 SGHTA, CDR2 FQGTGA. With 1 base clipped from V and 6 bases from J, the junction kept 6 bases outside the gene matches. This CDR3 contains 16 residues. CDR3 sequence reads: CASSLNGGRAAGELFF. The CDR3 coding sequence is TGTGCCAGCAGCTTAAATGGCGGGAGGGCCGCCGGGGAGCTGTTTTTT.

The V call is TRBV6-5, the J call TRBJ1-2; no firm D call. This CDR3 is 14 amino acids long. CDR1 and CDR2 from the germline V gene are MNHEY and SVGAGI. Trimming shortened V by 0 bases and J by 8 bases, and 13 bases separated the two germline ends. The CDR3 here is CASSYSRSIAGYTF. In DNA form, the CDR3 reads TGTGCCAGCAGTTACTCGAGGTCTATTGCCGGCTACACCTTC.

The V and J genes are TRBV7-9 and TRBJ2-4; the match to TRBD2 covers 9 bases. The CDR3 contains 18 residues. Germline lookup yields CDR1 SEHNR and CDR2 FQNEAQ (reference sequence). J was trimmed by 1 base and V by 5 bases; bases with no gene match: 12. This chain's CDR3 is CASSPIRGGAPAKNIQYF. CDR3 in DNA: TGTGCCAGCAGCCCGATTCGCGGGGGGGCCCCGGCCAAAAACATTCAGTACTTC.

The CDR3 DNA is TGTGCCAGCAGTTCAGGGTCTAGCACAGATACGCAGTATTTT. Translating it yields CASSSGSSTDTQYF. This chain uses TRBV11-3 with TRBJ2-3, with TRBD1 as a possible D gene (5 bases). Per germline, CDR1 SGHNT and CDR2 YENEEA. V dropped 6 bases and J dropped 0 bases, with 10 bases sitting between them. The CDR3 totals 14 residues.

The rearrangement joins TRBV4-2 to TRBJ2-3; 14 nucleotides line up with TRBD2. This CDR3 has 17 amino acids. V gave up 2 bases and J gave up 3 bases; unmatched junction bases: 4. Looked up from germline, CDR1 is LGHNA and CDR2 is YNFKEQ. CDR3 coding DNA: TGTGCCAGCAGCCAATCGGGACTAGCGGGAGCTACAGATACGCAGTATTTT. It is translated as CASSQSGLAGATDTQYF.

This rearrangement joins TRBV29-1 to TRBJ2-2, with no clear D. Per germline, CDR1 SQVTM and CDR2 ANQGSEA. This CDR3 is built from 17 residues. Trimming cost V 6 bases and J 0 bases, with 20 bases left between them. The chain's CDR3 is CSVLKNYGGANTGELFF. CDR3 DNA: TGCAGCGTATTGAAGAATTATGGCGGAGCGAACACCGGGGAGCTGTTTTTT.

The chain uses TRBV3-1 (or the pseudogene TRBV3-2) and TRBJ2-3; 13 bases are a match to TRBD2. V shed 1 base and J 5 bases; nucleotides not matched to a gene: 9. The CDR3 runs to 18 residues. CDR1 LGHDT and CDR2 YNNKEL come from the germline V gene (reference sequence). CDR3: CASSQGRRLAGGGDTQYF. DNA for the CDR3: TGTGCCAGCAGCCAAGGCCGGAGACTAGCGGGAGGTGGAGATACGCAGTATTTT.

The chain employs TRBV27 and TRBJ2-3; maybe TRBD2 (6 bases). V was trimmed by 4 bases and J by 11 bases, leaving 19 bases between them. Germline V gene lookup returns CDR1 MNHEY and CDR2 SMNVEV (reference sequence). The CDR3 runs to 14 residues. The CDR3 region is CASSSELASSGQYF. The CDR3 DNA follows: TGTGCCAGCAGTTCCGAACTAGCTAGTAGCGGGCAGTATTTT.

The chain is built from TRBV10-3 and TRBJ2-2; D perhaps matches TRBD1 (5 bases). Trimming took 9 bases from V and 7 from J, leaving 12 bases between them. Germline CDR1 reads ENHRY; CDR2 reads SYGVKD. There are 12 residues in the CDR3. CDR3 bases: TGTGCCATAAGGGGCGACGACGGGGAGCTGTTTTTT. Amino acids: CAIRGDDGELFF.

The V and J genes are TRBV4-1 and TRBJ1-2; D remains unclear. The CDR3 loop spans 14 amino acids. Trimming stripped 0 bases from V and 4 bases from J, with 9 bases between. The germline CDR1 and CDR2 sequences are MGHRA and YSYEKL. The CDR3 coding sequence is TGCGCCAGCAGCCAAGAACCAGGTAGCTATGGCTACACCTTC. It translates to CASSQEPGSYGYTF.

This rearrangement joins TRBV7-9 to TRBJ1-1; TRBD1 agrees at 7 bases. The CDR3 contains 13 residues. Trimming took 1 base from V and 12 from J; bases not matched to a gene: 8. CDR1 is SEHNR and CDR2 is FQNEAQ in the germline V gene (reference sequence). The CDR3 DNA reads TGTGCCAGCAGCTTAGACGACAGGGAAAAGTCTTTCTTT. The encoded protein is CASSLDDREKSFF.

The DNA for the CDR3 is TGTGCCAGCAGCTCTTCTAACCGGGACAGGGGTGGGTATGGCTACACCTTC. Translating gives CASSSSNRDRGGYGYTF. The chain couples TRBV28 to TRBJ1-2, with 10 bases matching TRBD1. The CDR3 contains 17 residues. Germline V gives CDR1 MDHEN, CDR2 SYDVKM. V lost 6 bases to trimming and J lost 5 bases; unmatched junction nucleotides: 15.

This clone was observed once. The gene calls are TRBV18 and TRBJ1-1; D gene ambiguous. CDR1 is KGHSH and CDR2 is LQKENI in the germline V gene. The CDR3 runs 15 residues. V was cut by 5 bases and J by 1 base, with 14 bases left in between. CDR3 nucleotides: TGTGCCAGCTCAGCCAATATGCCAGGGAACACTGAAGCTTTCTTT. It translates to CASSANMPGNTEAFF.

The rearrangement uses TRBV11-2 and TRBJ2-1, with 7 bases fitting TRBD1. The V segment lost 4 bases and the J segment 3 bases; nucleotides outside the gene matches: 6. The CDR3 contains 15 residues. The V gene's germline CDR1 is SGHAT and CDR2 FQNNGV. CDR3 sequence (DNA): TGTGCCAGCAGCTCAACAGGGGTCATCTACAATGAGCAGTTCTTC. Its translation is CASSSTGVIYNEQFF.

The chain's CDR3 is CASSPRGSSYNEQFF. The CDR3 DNA is TGTGCCAGCAGCCCCAGGGGAAGCTCCTACAATGAGCAGTTCTTC. The gene calls are TRBV5-4 and TRBJ2-1, with D maybe TRBD1 (6 bases). The CDR3 runs 15 residues. V was pared by 4 bases and J by 0 bases, with 11 bases between. CDR1 and CDR2 (germline): SGHNT, YYREEE (reference sequence). Full variable domain (remainder filled in from reference TRBV5-4 and TRBJ2-1): ETGVTQSPTHLIKTRGQQVTLRCSSQSGHNTVSWYQQALGQGPQFIFQYYREEENGRGNFPPRFSGLQFPNYSSELNVNALELDDSALYLCASSPRGSSYNEQFFGPGTRLTVL.

This chain uses TRBV19 with TRBJ2-7; TRBD1 matches at 7 bases. CDR1 LNHDA and CDR2 SQIVND come from the germline V gene (reference sequence). V was pared by 7 bases and J by 5 bases, with 11 bases of the junction left unmatched. The CDR3 contains 14 residues. Here the CDR3 DNA reads TGTGCCAGTAACCCCGGGCAGGGGGTCCACGAGCAGTACTTC. Encoded protein: CASNPGQGVHEQYF.

This clone was found a few times. The chain carries TRBV7-9 and TRBJ1-4; D is undetermined. There are 13 residues in the CDR3. Trimming took 1 base from V and 5 from J, leaving 5 bases between them. Looked up from germline, CDR1 is SEHNR and CDR2 is FQNEAQ (reference sequence). In nucleotides, the CDR3 is TGTGCCAGCAGCTTAGTCGCGAATGAAAAACTGTTTTTT. Its protein is CASSLVANEKLFF.

This clone was picked up one time. The chain employs TRBV28 and TRBJ1-1, with 7 bases lining up with TRBD1. CDR1 is MDHEN, CDR2 SYDVKM, per germline. Germline trimming cut 6 bases from V and 4 bases from J; bases unmatched to any gene: 11. CDR3 length: 15 amino acids. The DNA of the CDR3 is TGTGCCAGCAGCCTGACAGGGAGCCCTTTCACTGAAGCTTTCTTT. Translation gives CASSLTGSPFTEAFF.

V gene TRBV18 combines with J gene TRBJ1-1; D possibly corresponds to TRBD1 (6 bases). Per germline, CDR1 KGHSH and CDR2 LQKENI. The ends were cut back, 4 bases at V and 5 bases at J, with 11 bases in the middle. There are 13 residues in the CDR3. The CDR3 spells CASSQGVETEAFF. The CDR3 coding sequence is TGTGCCAGCTCACAGGGGGTAGAGACTGAAGCTTTCTTT.